The T cell receptor beta chain described here comes from a study of T cell responses to AZD1222 COVID-19 vaccine. Study-level findings and limits: CD4 TCRs covered the whole spike, strongest at regions 160-218 and 743-854.

As regards this clone: Antigen unknown.

TCRdb's table, derived via immunoSEQ multiplex PCR, lists solely in-frame clones and lacks some. This sample contains more than 110,000 clones. This CDR3 comprises 12 residues. CDR1 is SGHDN, CDR2 FVKESK, per germline. Trimming left V 1 base short and J 9 bases short, with 6 bases between. V and J are TRBV14 and TRBJ1-4; no clear D. This sequence originates from an adult in good health. Sequences were obtained from peripheral blood. The CDR3 here is CASSQGGKKLFF. In DNA, the CDR3 is TGTGCCAGCAGCCAAGGGGGAAAAAAACTGTTTTTT.